What follows are 30 T cell receptor beta chains derived from one specimen sequenced in a study of cytomegalovirus exposure and HLA in healthy donors (dated by TCRdb to about 2017). The library was built by means of the immunoSEQ multiplex PCR assay. This immuneACCESS table, as held by TCRdb, lists in-frame sequences with V and J called but not all clones. Of the missing ones, under half trace to an unresolved V gene in checked studies; the others have no known cause. Counted in this sample were around 80,000 clones; 90% to 95% of them appeared once. More than 0.6% of the sample belongs to the ten largest clones. Sequencing used PBMCs. The receptors shown here come from a woman aged 18-29 years in good health and CMV-seronegative.

The V and J genes are TRBV28 and TRBJ1-1, with no clear D. CDR3 length: 14 amino acids. V dropped 3 bases and J dropped 0 bases, with 8 bases sitting between them. Germline CDR1 MDHEN, CDR2 SYDVKM. CDR3 sequence reads: CASSLLEMNTEAFF. The CDR3 DNA reads TGTGCCAGCAGTTTGCTGGAGATGAACACTGAAGCTTTCTTT.

The CDR3 protein is CASSPLGGGLAGDPGDTQYF. The CDR3 nucleotides read TGTGCCAGCAGCCCCCTTGGTGGGGGACTAGCGGGGGACCCGGGAGATACGCAGTATTTT. This rearrangement joins TRBV27 to TRBJ2-3, with 14 bases fitting TRBD2. CDR1 and CDR2 (germline): MNHEY, SMNVEV (reference sequence). V lost 6 bases and J lost 5; bases outside the gene matches: 19. CDR3 length equals 20 residues.

This chain uses TRBV28 with TRBJ2-3, with D tentatively TRBD1 (5 bases). Trimming pared 7 bases from V and 1 base from J, leaving 27 bases between. From germline, CDR1 is MDHEN and CDR2 SYDVKM. CDR3 length: 19 amino acids. The DNA for the CDR3 is TGTGCCAGCAATCAGAGGAACCAGGGTGGTTCGACCCGCACAGATACGCAGTATTTT. It translates to CASNQRNQGGSTRTDTQYF.

The CDR3 sequence: CASSIDQVPQYQPQHF. Here the CDR3 DNA reads TGTGCCAGTAGTATAGATCAGGTACCGCAGTATCAGCCCCAGCATTTT. This chain links TRBV19 with TRBJ1-5, with no clear D. The V end lost 0 bases, the J end lost 5 bases, and 14 bases lay between the germline ends. Germline V CDR1 and CDR2: LNHDA, SQIVND (reference sequence). The CDR3 contains 16 residues.

The V and J genes are TRBV12-2 and TRBJ2-5; the table's D call TRBD2 went unverified against the DNA. TRBV12-2 constitutes a pseudogene. The CDR3 contains 16 residues. The CDR3 is CASRFGSPSGGETQYF. CDR3 DNA sequence: TGTGCAAGTCGCTTTGGATCTCCCTCGGGAGGTGAGACCCAGTACTTC.

This chain uses TRBV11-2 with TRBJ2-1; 7 nucleotides align to TRBD1. The CDR3 loop spans 15 amino acids. Germline trimming cut 5 bases from V and 3 bases from J; bases unmatched to any gene: 7. Germline V CDR1 and CDR2: SGHAT, FQNNGV. The CDR3: CASSPRPGGYNEQFF. The CDR3 DNA reads as TGTGCCAGCAGCCCGAGGCCAGGGGGCTACAATGAGCAGTTCTTC.

V usage is TRBV7-2 and J usage is TRBJ2-5, with 8 positions matching TRBD2. V gave up 8 bases and J gave up 0 bases; unmatched junction bases: 8. This CDR3 has 15 amino acids. Per the germline V gene, CDR1 is SGHTA and CDR2 is FQGNSA. The CDR3 region is CASGQAGAYQETQYF. CDR3 coding DNA: TGTGCCAGCGGTCAAGCGGGGGCGTACCAAGAGACCCAGTACTTC.

The chain recombines TRBV2 with TRBJ2-5; D is possibly TRBD2 (7 bases). The length of the CDR3 is 14 residues. In germline, CDR1 is SNHLY, CDR2 FYNNEI. V gave up 6 bases and J gave up 1 base, with 12 bases separating them. The CDR3 sequence: CASRRGGFQETQYF. The CDR3 DNA reads as TGTGCCAGCAGGAGGGGGGGGTTCCAAGAGACCCAGTACTTC.

The rearrangement joins TRBV7-2 to TRBJ2-7, with 7 bases fitting TRBD2. V was clipped by 5 bases and J by 6 bases; unmatched bases: 7. This CDR3 has 13 amino acids. Germline V CDR1 and CDR2: SGHTA, FQGNSA. The CDR3 reads CASSPWGGVEQYF. CDR3 DNA: TGTGCCAGCAGCCCCTGGGGAGGGGTCGAGCAGTACTTC.

The chain combines TRBV19 with TRBJ1-2; 7 nucleotides line up with TRBD1. CDR1 is LNHDA and CDR2 is SQIVND in the germline V gene (reference sequence). Germline trimming cut 1 base from V and 6 bases from J; bases unmatched to any gene: 5. CDR3 length equals 14 residues. The DNA of the CDR3 is TGTGCCAGTAGTATAGGGGGACAGCGCCATGGCTACACCTTC. Its protein is CASSIGGQRHGYTF.

The V call is TRBV28, the J call TRBJ2-3, with 9 bases identical to TRBD2. Germline CDR1 is MDHEN and CDR2 is SYDVKM. This CDR3 spans 14 amino acids. J was trimmed by 6 bases and V by 7 bases; bases with no gene match: 8. CDR3 bases: TGTGCCAGCAATCTGCGGGGGGGGCGGGATACGCAGTATTTT. Amino acid sequence: CASNLRGGRDTQYF.

This chain connects TRBV6-5 to TRBJ1-5, with D tentatively TRBD1 (5 bases). The CDR3 extends over 14 amino acids. Per the germline V gene, CDR1 is MNHEY and CDR2 is SVGAGI. The V end was cut by 6 bases, the J end by 3 bases, with 12 bases between. The CDR3: CASRPDNVNQPQHF. CDR3 bases: TGTGCCAGCAGGCCGGACAACGTCAATCAGCCCCAGCATTTT.

V usage is TRBV5-1 and J usage is TRBJ1-5; 9 bases agree with TRBD1. The CDR3 totals 15 residues. Germline assignment: CDR1 SGHRS and CDR2 YFSETQ. V dropped 1 base and J dropped 4; count of bases not matched to a gene: 3. CDR3 sequence reads: CASSLTGQGNQPQHF. CDR3 nucleotides: TGCGCCAGCAGCTTGACCGGACAGGGGAATCAGCCCCAGCATTTT.

The sample holds one count of this clone. This chain connects TRBV18 to TRBJ2-3; no firm D call. V lost 3 bases, J lost 4 bases, and 8 bases lay in between. Germline loops: CDR1 KGHSH, CDR2 LQKENI. The CDR3 extends over 13 amino acids. DNA for the CDR3: TGTGCCAGCTCACCGTCGGGTCCAGATACGCAGTATTTT. Its protein is CASSPSGPDTQYF.

The gene calls are TRBV6-5 and TRBJ2-1; D not resolved. Germline CDR1 and CDR2: MNHEY and SVGAGI. Between the trimmed V and J ends, which lost 5 bases and 0 bases, there was a span of 5 bases. This CDR3 comprises 13 residues. In nucleotides, the CDR3 is TGTGCCAGCAGTCTGAGCTCCTACAATGAGCAGTTCTTC. Encoded protein: CASSLSSYNEQFF.

The V and J genes are TRBV4-3 and TRBJ2-7, with 7 bases identical to TRBD2. In germline, CDR1 is LGHNA, CDR2 YSLEER. Losses at the gene ends were 1 base for V and 3 bases for J; bases not matched to a gene: 6. The CDR3 covers 15 residues. CDR3 residues: CASSQGVQRDYEQYF. The CDR3 DNA reads as TGCGCCAGCAGCCAAGGGGTACAGCGGGACTACGAGCAGTACTTC.

This rearrangement joins TRBV5-4 to TRBJ1-5, with D possibly matching TRBD1 (5 bases). CDR1 and CDR2 from the germline V gene are SGHNT and YYREEE (reference sequence). This CDR3 comprises 15 residues. Trimming removed 0 bases from V and 3 bases from J, with 10 bases in between. The CDR3 DNA sequence: TGTGCCAGCAGCTTGGACGGGGGTTCCAATCAGCCCCAGCATTTT. Translation: CASSLDGGSNQPQHF.

This chain links TRBV9 with TRBJ1-1; 7 bases map to TRBD1. The germline V gene encodes CDR1 SGDLS and CDR2 YYNGEE. J lost 0 bases, V lost 2 bases, and 1 base had no gene match. The CDR3 length is 14 residues. The CDR3 nucleotides are TGTGCCAGCAGCGTTCAGGGGGTGAACACTGAAGCTTTCTTT. Translating it yields CASSVQGVNTEAFF.

The rearrangement links TRBV19 to TRBJ2-2, with TRBD2 matching over 9 bases. Germline V gene lookup returns CDR1 LNHDA and CDR2 SQIVND (reference sequence). Trimming cost V 0 bases and J 6 bases; bases outside gene matches: 2. The length of the CDR3 is 15 residues. The CDR3 protein is CASSIELAGAGELFF. In nucleotides, the CDR3 is TGTGCCAGTAGTATAGAATTAGCGGGAGCCGGGGAGCTGTTTTTT.

This CDR3 reads CASSRQGSRNQPQHF. The CDR3 nucleotides are TGTGCCAGCAGCCGCCAGGGAAGTCGCAATCAGCCCCAGCATTTT. The chain couples TRBV28 to TRBJ1-5, with D perhaps matching TRBD1 (5 bases). Germline-derived CDR1 and CDR2 are MDHEN and SYDVKM. The CDR3 runs 15 residues. The germline V and J ends were trimmed by 6 bases and 2 bases, with 14 bases remaining between them.

This clone appeared a single time. The genes are TRBV28 and TRBJ2-2; 8 nucleotides line up with TRBD1. Germline CDR1 and CDR2: MDHEN and SYDVKM. V lost 6 bases, J lost 1 base, and 10 bases stayed unmatched. This CDR3 spans 17 amino acids. In DNA form, the CDR3 reads TGTGCCAGCAGGGAAGCACGGGGACAGGTGAACACCGGGGAGCTGTTTTTT. Residues: CASREARGQVNTGELFF.

V usage is TRBV18 and J usage is TRBJ1-5, with D unresolved. The CDR3 totals 13 residues. Trimming pared 1 base from V and 5 bases from J, leaving 6 bases between. Germline CDR1 KGHSH, CDR2 LQKENI. Written as DNA, the CDR3 is TGTGCCAGCTCACCACAAAGAGATCAGCCCCAGCATTTT. Translation: CASSPQRDQPQHF.

The J gene is TRBJ2-3, the V gene TRBV29-1; D is ambiguous. Trimming shortened V by 1 base and J by 0 bases, and 11 bases separated the two germline ends. CDR1 and CDR2 from the germline V gene are SQVTM and ANQGSEA. The CDR3 is made up of 15 amino acids. CDR3 DNA: TGCAGCGTTGAAGTAGCTGACTCTAGCACAGATACGCAGTATTTT. It specifies CSVEVADSSTDTQYF.

The chain employs TRBV21-1 and TRBJ1-1. TRBV21-1 is designated a pseudogene. The CDR3 has 16 residues. As DNA, the CDR3 is TGTGCCAGCAGCCCCCCTCGGACTGGTGAAAACACTGAAGCTTTCTTT. It yields the protein CASSPPRTGENTEAFF.

The CDR3 DNA is TGTGCCAGCGGGTCCGGGGGGCGATTGAATGGCTACACCTTC. This encodes CASGSGGRLNGYTF. The rearrangement joins TRBV2 to TRBJ1-2; possibly TRBD1 for D (6 bases). The germline CDR1 and CDR2 sequences are SNHLY and FYNNEI. Trimming took off 8 bases at V and 6 bases at J, with 19 bases between the two ends. The CDR3 totals 14 residues.

This chain links TRBV6-6 with TRBJ1-1; the D gene is possibly TRBD1 (6 bases). Germline assignment: CDR1 MNHNY and CDR2 SVGAGI (reference sequence). Deletions cut 6 bases from V and 2 bases from J, with 13 bases between. The CDR3 extends over 14 amino acids. DNA for the CDR3: TGTGCCAGCAGCCTATCCAGGGGCAACACTGAAGCTTTCTTT. Its protein product is CASSLSRGNTEAFF.

The chain is built from TRBV6-5 and TRBJ2-5; 11 bases are shared with TRBD2. The CDR3 length is 15 residues. The junction had 3 bases not matched to a gene; V was cut back by 5 bases and J by 1 base. The V gene's germline CDR1 is MNHEY and CDR2 SVGAGI. The CDR3 bases are TGTGCCAGCAGTCAACTAGCGGGGGCCCAAGAGACCCAGTACTTC. Protein product: CASSQLAGAQETQYF.

V and J are TRBV11-2 and TRBJ2-1; TRBD2 aligns across 10 bases. The CDR3 spans 14 residues. Trimming at V came to 0 bases and at J to 8 bases, leaving 1 base not matched to a gene. Germline V gives CDR1 SGHAT, CDR2 FQNNGV. CDR3 region: CASSLEGLADEQFF. In nucleotides, the CDR3 is TGTGCCAGCAGCTTAGAAGGACTAGCGGATGAGCAGTTCTTC.

This chain connects TRBV7-8 to TRBJ1-2, with a weak D call TRBD1 (6 bases). Germline V gene sequence: CDR1 SGHVS, CDR2 FQNEAQ. The V end lost 4 bases, the J end lost 10 bases, and 13 bases lay between the germline ends. The CDR3 is made up of 12 amino acids. The CDR3 DNA follows: TGTGCCAGCAGCTCTCAACAGGGACCCTACACCTTC. Translation: CASSSQQGPYTF.

CDR3 in DNA: TGCGCCAGCAGCTTGGACAGGGGGCTGAACACTGAAGCTTTCTTT. Translated, it gives CASSLDRGLNTEAFF. This chain connects TRBV5-1 to TRBJ1-1, with 9 nucleotides matching TRBD1. V was pared by 0 bases and J by 0 bases, with 0 bases of the junction left unmatched. The CDR3 totals 15 residues. The germline gives CDR1 SGHRS, CDR2 YFSETQ.